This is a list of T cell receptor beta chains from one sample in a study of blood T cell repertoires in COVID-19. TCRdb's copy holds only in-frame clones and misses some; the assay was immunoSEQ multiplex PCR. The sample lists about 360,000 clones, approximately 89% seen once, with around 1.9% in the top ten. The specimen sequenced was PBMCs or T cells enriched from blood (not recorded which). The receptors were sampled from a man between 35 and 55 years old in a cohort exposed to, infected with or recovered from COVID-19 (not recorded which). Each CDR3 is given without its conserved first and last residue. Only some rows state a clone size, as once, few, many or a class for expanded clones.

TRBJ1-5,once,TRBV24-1,ATKGTGQNQPQH
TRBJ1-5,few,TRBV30,AWSPGGNQPQH
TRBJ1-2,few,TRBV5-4,ASSQPTTGSYGYT
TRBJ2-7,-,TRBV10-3,AISSLQGAGSYEQY
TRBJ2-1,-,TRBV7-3,ASRGLAGSYNEQF
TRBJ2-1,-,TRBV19,ASSIVSSGSHEQF
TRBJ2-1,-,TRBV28,ASSLGQASYNEQF
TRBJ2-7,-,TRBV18,ASSPLTGEDEQY
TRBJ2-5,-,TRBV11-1,ASSYQREAAQETQY
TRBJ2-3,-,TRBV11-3,ASSLGQGIADTQY
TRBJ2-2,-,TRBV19,ASTRPSGLAGGELF
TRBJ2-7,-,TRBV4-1,ASSQGGQVAYEQY
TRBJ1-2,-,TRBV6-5,ASSHSGQRNYYGYT
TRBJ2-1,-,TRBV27,ASTPQRGEFNEQF
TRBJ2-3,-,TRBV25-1,ASSDQGPTTDTQY
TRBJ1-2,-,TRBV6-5,ASQSGGTSNYGYT
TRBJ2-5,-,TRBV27,ASSPRQGRGETQY
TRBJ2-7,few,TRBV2,ASRSTSGVKT
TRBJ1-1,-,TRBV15,ATSRGGRVTEAF
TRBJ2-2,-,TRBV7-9,ASSRTGNTGELF
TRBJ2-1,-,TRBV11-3,ASSLSEEQF
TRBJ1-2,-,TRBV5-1,ASSLGEGGYT
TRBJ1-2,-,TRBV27,ASSLSRWYGYT
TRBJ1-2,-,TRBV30,AWMQRGRASFNYGYT
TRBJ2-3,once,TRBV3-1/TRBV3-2,ASSRPRLAGFTDTQY
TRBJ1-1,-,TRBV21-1,ASSKRDRANTEAF
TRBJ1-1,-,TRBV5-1,ASSLPGQSNAF
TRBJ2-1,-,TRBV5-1,ASSPGLAGVGEQF
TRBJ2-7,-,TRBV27,ASGGDKTYEQY
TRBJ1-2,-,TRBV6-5,ASRKQGPVGYT
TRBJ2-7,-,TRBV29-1,SVGLAKDYEQY
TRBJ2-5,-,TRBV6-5,ASSRGLVSLETQY
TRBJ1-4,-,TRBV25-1,ASSDYAGTQTEKLF
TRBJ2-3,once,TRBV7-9,ASSGDTSGRDTQY
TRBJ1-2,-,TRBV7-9,ATSDRVDSMSYT
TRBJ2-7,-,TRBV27,ASNRYGTGSYEQY
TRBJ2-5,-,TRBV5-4,ASSLGGTRQETQY
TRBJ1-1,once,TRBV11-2,ASNRDRVTEAF
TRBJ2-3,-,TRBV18,ASSPTPRGGTDTQY
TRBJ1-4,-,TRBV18,ASSAPGQANEKLF
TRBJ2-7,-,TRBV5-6,ASTQTGGASYEQH
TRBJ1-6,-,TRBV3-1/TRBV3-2,ASSQGIDRGNSPLH
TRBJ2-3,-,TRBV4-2,ASSQDLLAGTDTQY
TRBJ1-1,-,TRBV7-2,ASSLARNTEAF
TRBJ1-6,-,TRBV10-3,AISEGQGMSPLH
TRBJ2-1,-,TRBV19,ATRTSGRYNEQF
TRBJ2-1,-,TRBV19,ASSIDRGQGQNEQF
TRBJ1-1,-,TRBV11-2,ASSLSQNTEAF
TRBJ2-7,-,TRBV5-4,ASSDRTAGEQY
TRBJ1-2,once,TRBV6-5,ASSKNRDAYGYT
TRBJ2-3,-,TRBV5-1,ASSLGTATDTQY